The clone carrying this TCR beta chain has just one count. Its specificity is not known. The material for each subset, its genomic DNA, was split evenly across several immunoSEQ plates. The data were produced by immunoSEQ multiplex PCR, yet TCRdb's version contains in-frame clones alone and is incomplete. The sample contains millions of clones, just under 95% of which appear only once. The CDR3 consists of 10 residues. The V gene lost 0 bases and the J gene lost 7 bases, with 1 base spanning the gap. Germline CDR1 is SGDLS and CDR2 is YYNGEE. The data derive from a study of shared clonotypes between healthy human individuals. Study results and limitations: Richness estimates generally favored naive over memory subsets. Genetic and exposure-history diversity was limited by the few donors.

In the naive CD8 group, cells lacked CD45RO and were positively selected for CCR7, so terminally differentiated effector memory CD45RA+ cells were left out. Study donors comprised healthy, HIV-negative adults devoid of recent acute infection or vaccination. Sequencing input: naive CD8+ T cells sorted from blood. The chain employs TRBV9 and TRBJ1-2, with D unresolved. The sequence came from a man younger than 30 in good health. The CDR3: CASSVGGYTF. The CDR3 DNA follows: TGTGCCAGCAGCGTAGGTGGCTACACCTTC.